The source of this T cell receptor beta chain is a study of beta chain features in type 1 diabetes. Study-wide points: cDNA-based sequencing might over-represent cells highly expressing TCR. Among patients with Type 1 diabetes, TCRB CDR3s were moderately but significantly shorter in every one of the four CD4+ subsets. Relative to healthy donors, patients appeared to have naive, central memory and Treg TCRB repertoires that were more similar.

The CDR3 spans 14 residues. Germline V lookup: CDR1 GTSNPN, CDR2 SVGIG (reference sequence). Trimming pared 0 bases from V and 1 base from J, leaving 7 bases between. In this sample, this clone turned up a few times. The antigen remains unidentified. Additional DNA sequences in this sample encode the identical CDR3. Reverse transcription of all isolated RNA meant that expressed TCRB transcripts were sequenced. Assay: immunoSEQ multiplex PCR; the TCRdb copy retains only in-frame clones and omits some. Of nearly 700,000 clones in the sample, roughly 13% were seen once. The sequenced material came from naive CD4+ T cells from blood. The receptor was derived from a man younger than 30 with type 1 diabetes. The chain has TRBV30 and TRBJ1-3, with D perhaps matching TRBD1 (6 bases). The CDR3, as DNA: TGTGCCTGGAGTGTACAGGGTTCTGGAAACACCATATATTTT. It specifies CAWSVQGSGNTIYF.